These T cell receptor beta chains were read from a single sample in a study of T-cell reconstitution after alpha-beta-depleted transplantation in children. Each CDR3 protein is one row after TCRdb ran MiXCR on the PCR reads. Of approximately 400,000 distinct CDR3 sequences listed, 9.5% to 13% are singletons. The source was PBMCs from the stem cell graft donor, collected from the stem cell graft. The receptors originated from a human donor who donated a stem cell graft to a child with acute myeloid leukemia. The CDR3 runs from the conserved cysteine through the conserved F or W. The D gene is left open where the match is weak. Clone size is not always given. Where it is, it says once, few, many or a class for expanded clones.

D: -
size: few
J: TRBJ1-2
V: TRBV7-2
DNA: TGTGCCAGCAGCTTCCCAGGTGGAAACTATGGCTACACCTTC
CDR3: CASSFPGGNYGYTF

D: -
size: -
J: TRBJ2-2
V: TRBV6-1
DNA: TGTGCCAGCAGACAGGGTGGGACCGGGGAGCTGTTTTTT
CDR3: CASRQGGTGELFF

D: TRBD1
size: few
J: TRBJ2-1
V: TRBV7-3
DNA: TGTGCCAGCAGCAGGACAGGCAACTCCTACAATGAGCAGTTCTTC
CDR3: CASSRTGNSYNEQFF

D: -
size: -
J: TRBJ2-3
V: TRBV5-1
DNA: TGCGCCAGCAGCACAGGACTCCCCAGGGGCACAGATACGCAGTATTTT
CDR3: CASSTGLPRGTDTQYF

D: -
size: -
J: TRBJ2-1
V: TRBV15
DNA: TGTGCCACCAGCAGCACAAGATACAATGAGCAGTTCTTC
CDR3: CATSSTRYNEQFF

D: -
size: many
J: TRBJ1-5
V: TRBV20-1
DNA: TGCAGTGCTAGGGGATCAGGCCACAATCAGCCCCAGCATTTT
CDR3: CSARGSGHNQPQHF

D: -
size: few
J: TRBJ2-2
V: TRBV11-1
DNA: TGTGCCAGCAGCTTACTGCCCGGCCTAGCCGCGAACACCGGGGAGCTGTTTTTT
CDR3: CASSLLPGLAANTGELFF

D: -
size: many
J: TRBJ2-3
V: TRBV4-3
DNA: TGCGCCAGCAGCCAAGACCAGGCGCCCAACACAGATACGCAGTATTTT
CDR3: CASSQDQAPNTDTQYF

D: -
size: few
J: TRBJ2-7
V: TRBV10-3
DNA: TGTGCCATCAGCACAGGGAACTACGAGCAGTACTTC
CDR3: CAISTGNYEQYF

D: TRBD1
size: -
J: TRBJ1-2
V: TRBV5-1
DNA: TGCGCCAGCAGCTTACAGGGGGCGCGCCCTGGCTACACCTTC
CDR3: CASSLQGARPGYTF

D: TRBD1
size: few
J: TRBJ1-2
V: TRBV9
DNA: TGTGCCAGCAGCGACAGGGGCGATAACTATGGCTACACCTTC
CDR3: CASSDRGDNYGYTF

D: TRBD1
size: few
J: TRBJ2-2
V: TRBV5-1
DNA: TGCGCCAGCAGCTGGAAGCCGGACAGGGACACCGGGGAGCTGTTTTTT
CDR3: CASSWKPDRDTGELFF

D: TRBD2
size: few
J: TRBJ2-5
V: TRBV5-6
DNA: TGTGCCAGCAGCTTCCGGACTAGTGTAGAGACCCAGTACTTC
CDR3: CASSFRTSVETQYF

D: -
size: -
J: TRBJ2-7
V: TRBV5-1
DNA: TGCGCCAGCAGCTTGGGGGGACATAGCGGAGCGCCCTACGAGCAGTACTTC
CDR3: CASSLGGHSGAPYEQYF

D: TRBD1
size: -
J: TRBJ2-1
V: TRBV5-1
DNA: TGCGCCAGCAGCTCCGACAGGGGGCGAAGTCTTAGTTCCTCCTACAATGAGCAGTTCTTC
CDR3: CASSSDRGRSLSSSYNEQFF

D: -
size: -
J: TRBJ2-1
V: TRBV6-6
DNA: TGTGCCAGCAGAAGCTCCTACAATGAGCAGTTCTTC
CDR3: CASRSSYNEQFF

D: -
size: -
J: TRBJ1-1
V: TRBV11-2
DNA: TGTGCCAGCAGCCCTGTAGTCCCCAAAGGCACTGAAGCTTTCTTT
CDR3: CASSPVVPKGTEAFF

D: -
size: -
J: TRBJ1-2
V: TRBV29-1
DNA: TGCTTCCCCTATCTGGAAGGCTACACCTTC
CDR3: CFPYLEGYTF

D: TRBD2
size: few
J: TRBJ2-7
V: TRBV25-1
DNA: TGTGCCAGCAGTGGCATAATAGCGGGAGAAAGCTCCTACGAGCAGTACTTC
CDR3: CASSGIIAGESSYEQYF

D: TRBD2
size: few
J: TRBJ2-7
V: TRBV12-3/TRBV12-4
DNA: TGTGCCAGCAGCGAAAAGAGAGCGGGGCAGGGCAAAAACTACGAGCAGTACTTC
CDR3: CASSEKRAGQGKNYEQYF

D: TRBD2
size: few
J: TRBJ2-1
V: TRBV5-4
DNA: TGTGCCAGCAGCTCGGGACTAGCGGGAGGCCCATCGAATGAGCAGTTCTTC
CDR3: CASSSGLAGGPSNEQFF

D: TRBD1
size: few
J: TRBJ2-1
V: TRBV12-3/TRBV12-4
DNA: TGTGCCAGCAGTACCTTGGGGACAGAGAACAATGAGCAGTTCTTC
CDR3: CASSTLGTENNEQFF

D: TRBD1
size: -
J: TRBJ1-4
V: TRBV6-5
DNA: TGTGCCAGCAGTTACGGGGGGACAGATGAAAAACTGTTTTTT
CDR3: CASSYGGTDEKLFF

D: -
size: many
J: TRBJ1-2
V: TRBV29-1
DNA: TGCAGCGTTGTTGCAGGGGTCGGCTACACCTTC
CDR3: CSVVAGVGYTF

D: TRBD2
size: -
J: TRBJ2-4
V: TRBV29-1
DNA: TGCAGCGTTCACGATAGCGGGGCGGGGAACATGCAGTACTTC
CDR3: CSVHDSGAGNMQYF

D: -
size: -
J: TRBJ2-4
V: TRBV15
DNA: TGTGCCACCAGCAGGACCCTTACAGAAAACATTCAGTACTTC
CDR3: CATSRTLTENIQYF

D: TRBD1
size: -
J: TRBJ2-1
V: TRBV7-2
DNA: TGTGCCAGCAGCTCATCGGGACAGGCCTACAATGAGCAGTTCTTC
CDR3: CASSSSGQAYNEQFF

D: TRBD1
size: -
J: TRBJ2-3
V: TRBV2
DNA: TGTGCCAGCAGTTCCTCGGGACAGATCACAGATACGCAGTATTTT
CDR3: CASSSSGQITDTQYF